The 30 T cell receptor beta chains below were found in one sample sequenced in a study of metastatic and nonmetastatic thyroid tumors. All patients were treatment-naive before thyroid surgery. TCRdb re-processed the PCR reads through MiXCR. The table lists 29,000 or so clones, 3.5% to 4.5% of them singletons, with 21% in the top ten. The specimen was blood. The receptors come from a female donor with papillary thyroid cancer or a benign thyroid nodule (not recorded which). Some clones in this sample may be carry-over from other donors' samples.

This clone was counted at least ten times. The CDR3 ends on some other residue instead of the conserved phenylalanine or tryptophan, so this is likely a read error. J is TRBJ1-5 and V is TRBV10-3; D gene uncertain. The CDR3 totals 12 residues. Per germline, CDR1 ENHRY and CDR2 SYGVKD. This CDR3 is CAVSDSNQPQHL. CDR3 nucleotides: TGTGCCGTCAGTGACAGCAATCAGCCCCAGCATCTT.

This clone was counted ten times or more. The chain joins TRBV11-2 to TRBJ1-1; 8 nucleotides line up with TRBD1. The ends lost 4 bases at V and 4 bases at J; junction bases unmatched: 5. Germline V gene data show CDR1 as SGHAT and CDR2 as FQNNGV. This CDR3 has 14 residues. The CDR3 sequence is CASSWKQGGTEAFF. DNA of the CDR3: TGTGCCAGCAGCTGGAAACAGGGGGGCACTGAAGCTTTCTTT.

This clone was picked up many times. The chain employs TRBV2 and TRBJ2-7, with 7 nucleotides matching TRBD1. Germline V lookup: CDR1 SNHLY, CDR2 FYNNEI. V trimming: 6 bases; J trimming: 0 bases; junction bases outside the gene matches: 8. This CDR3 is built from 15 residues. Here the CDR3 reads CASRLRDSYSYEQYF. In DNA, the CDR3 is TGTGCCAGCAGACTCCGGGACAGCTACTCCTACGAGCAGTACTTC.

The chain uses TRBV28 and TRBJ2-3; D is undetermined. The length of the CDR3 is 15 residues. Germline loops: CDR1 MDHEN, CDR2 SYDVKM. V gave up 4 bases and J gave up 6 bases, with 17 bases separating them. This CDR3 is CASSSPPSLTDTQYF. The CDR3 DNA sequence: TGTGCCAGCAGTTCTCCCCCGAGTCTCACGGATACGCAGTATTTT.

This clone appeared many times. V usage is TRBV7-9 and J usage is TRBJ1-4; perhaps TRBD1 as D (5 bases). CDR3 length: 12 residues. The ends were cut back, 8 bases at V and 8 bases at J, with 12 bases in the middle. Per germline, CDR1 SEHNR and CDR2 FQNEAQ (reference sequence). For the CDR3, the DNA is TGTGCCAGCGGAAGGGGCGGCGAAAAACTGTTTTTT. Translating gives CASGRGGEKLFF. The variable domain in full, with the rest retrieved from reference TRBV7-9 and TRBJ1-4, is DTGVSQNPRHKITKRGQNVTFRCDPISEHNRLYWYRQTLGQGPEFLTYFQNEAQLEKSRLLSDRFSAERPKGSFSTLEIQRTEQGDSAMYLCASGRGGEKLFFGSGTQLSVL.

With regard to this clone: Sequence at one end of the junction differs from germline and may be a read error. The rearrangement links TRBV7-9 to TRBJ1-6; D ambiguous. From germline, CDR1 is SEHNR and CDR2 FQNEAQ (reference sequence). The CDR3 spans 13 residues. CDR3 in amino acids: CASSSQSSSPLHF. The CDR3 DNA follows: TGTGCCAGCAGCTCACAGTCGAGTTCACCCCTACACTTT.

This clone was seen more than once but under ten times. This chain uses TRBV12-3 or TRBV12-4 with TRBJ1-6, with D tentatively TRBD1 (5 bases). V was shortened by 2 bases and J by 4 bases, with 6 bases between the two germline ends. The CDR3 sequence is 14 residues long. The CDR3 nucleotides are TGTGCCAGCAGTTTACGGGGGTATAATTCACCCCTCCACTTT. Its translation is CASSLRGYNSPLHF.

In this sample, this clone turned up a few times. The chain carries TRBV6-1 and TRBJ2-2; D is perhaps TRBD1 (5 bases). There are 15 residues in the CDR3. Trimming stripped 10 bases from V and 3 bases from J, with 18 bases between. Germline CDR1 is MNHNS and CDR2 is SASEGT. The CDR3 DNA sequence: TGTGCCACCACACCTTCAGGGATGGACACCGGGGAGCTGTTTTTT. Its protein product is CATTPSGMDTGELFF.

The chain couples TRBV6-1 to TRBJ1-3; tentative D call: TRBD1 (5 bases). The V end was cut by 2 bases, the J end by 4 bases, with 9 bases between. The germline V gene has CDR1 MNHNS and CDR2 SASEGT. There are 14 residues in the CDR3. In DNA form, the CDR3 reads TGTGCCAGCAGTGAACAGGGTGACGGAAACACCATATATTTT. Protein product: CASSEQGDGNTIYF.

This clone was seen at least ten times. The chain uses TRBV12-3 or TRBV12-4 and TRBJ2-3; the match to TRBD2 covers 11 bases. The CDR3 is made up of 14 amino acids. J lost 6 bases, V lost 6 bases, and 5 bases had no gene match. The CDR3 loop reads CASRLAGGWDTQYF. The CDR3 coding sequence is TGTGCCAGCAGGCTAGCGGGAGGTTGGGATACGCAGTATTTT.

Many counts were recorded for this clone. Other DNA variants within this sample encode the same CDR3. The chain carries TRBV11-3 and TRBJ1-1, with a possible D match to TRBD1 (6 bases). Trimming cost V 5 bases and J 10 bases, with 14 bases left between them. From germline, CDR1 is SGHNT and CDR2 YENEEA. The CDR3 covers 12 residues. CDR3 in amino acids: CASSLYRDLAFF. CDR3 bases: TGTGCCAGCAGCCTATACAGGGATTTAGCTTTCTTT.

The rearrangement uses TRBV6-2 or TRBV6-3 and TRBJ2-1; 10 bases fit TRBD2. The CDR3 is 14 amino acids. Germline V gene sequence: CDR1 MNHEY, CDR2 SVGEGT. V lost 8 bases, J lost 4 bases, and 5 bases stayed unmatched. As DNA, the CDR3 is TGTGCCAGCTCCGGACTAGCGGTATACAATGAGCAGTTCTTC. This gives the protein CASSGLAVYNEQFF.

The chain uses TRBV7-9 and TRBJ2-1, with 12 bases identical to TRBD2. Germline V gene lookup returns CDR1 SEHNR and CDR2 FQNEAQ (reference sequence). The CDR3 is 15 residues long. The J segment lost 7 bases and the V segment lost 5 bases, leaving 6 bases of the junction unmatched. Here the CDR3 DNA reads TGTGCCAGCAGCACAAGACTAGCGGGGGAGAATGAGCAGTTCTTC. It specifies CASSTRLAGENEQFF.

This clone came up many times. J is TRBJ2-6 and V is TRBV27, with D perhaps given as TRBD1 or TRBD2 (5 bases each). CDR3 length: 17 residues. Trimming removed 7 bases at V and 2 bases at J, with 18 bases between. Germline assignment: CDR1 MNHEY and CDR2 SMNVEV (reference sequence). CDR3 residues: CASTLAGTGAGANVLTF. The CDR3 DNA is TGTGCCAGCACCCTGGCAGGGACCGGGGCTGGGGCCAACGTCCTGACTTTC.

The chain is built from TRBV9 and TRBJ2-4; a possible D gene is TRBD2 (5 bases). The CDR3 sequence is 17 residues long. CDR1 is SGDLS, CDR2 YYNGEE, per germline. V shed 0 bases and J shed 1 base, with 14 bases lying between them. In DNA, the CDR3 is TGTGCCAGCAGCGTAGCGCTTCGGGGTGGGGCCAAAAACATTCAGTACTTC. This codes for CASSVALRGGAKNIQYF.

The rearrangement links TRBV24-1 to TRBJ2-1; no clear D. Germline CDR1 KGHDR, CDR2 SFDVKD. V lost 2 bases, J lost 6 bases, and 4 bases lay in between. This CDR3 is built from 12 residues. The CDR3 coding sequence is TGTGCCACCAGTGATTCGGGCAATGAGCAGTTCTTC. Amino acids: CATSDSGNEQFF.

V and J are TRBV20-1 and TRBJ1-2; TRBD1 might be the D (5 bases). The CDR3 runs to 13 residues. In germline, CDR1 is DFQATT, CDR2 SNEGSKA (reference sequence). Trimming stripped 4 bases from V and 4 bases from J, with 13 bases between. CDR3 in DNA: TGCAGTGCTATGCGGGGGTTTGGCTATGGCTACACCTTC. Its translation is CSAMRGFGYGYTF.

This clone was found a few times. This CDR3 is missing its conserved last phenylalanine or tryptophan, likely due to a read error. V gene TRBV15 combines with J gene TRBJ1-5; D gene unclear. The CDR3 runs to 13 residues. Germline CDR1 LNHNV, CDR2 YYDKDF (reference sequence). V was cut by 5 bases and J by 4 bases, with 9 bases left in between. CDR3 in amino acids: CATSVGQNQPQHL. CDR3 bases: TGTGCCACCAGCGTAGGGCAGAATCAGCCCCAGCATCTT.

In this sample, this clone turned up many times. The chain has TRBV12-3 or TRBV12-4 and TRBJ2-2; D gene uncertain. The V gene lost 6 bases and the J gene lost 8 bases, with 7 bases spanning the gap. CDR3 length equals 11 residues. Written as DNA, the CDR3 is TGTGCCAGCAGACTTCGTGGGGAGCTGTTTTTT. Protein product: CASRLRGELFF.

This clone has at least ten counts. The V call is TRBV3-1, the J call TRBJ2-5, with D possibly called TRBD1 or TRBD2 (5 bases each). Trimming left V 4 bases short and J 2 bases short, with 11 bases between. Germline lookup yields CDR1 LGHDT and CDR2 YNNKEL (reference sequence). This CDR3 has 14 amino acids. CDR3: CASSPIWGQETQYF. Here the CDR3 DNA reads TGTGCCAGCAGCCCCATTTGGGGGCAAGAGACCCAGTACTTC.

This clone was recorded many times. The chain links TRBV5-5 to TRBJ1-6; D gene unclear. The CDR3 has 13 residues. Germline V gene sequence: CDR1 SGHKS, CDR2 YYEKEE (reference sequence). Trimming removed 0 bases from V and 12 bases from J, with 10 bases in between. CDR3 DNA sequence: TGTGCCAGCAGCTTGGTCGTACTTCAACCCCTCCACTTT. Protein product: CASSLVVLQPLHF.

This clone was recorded a few times. The J gene is TRBJ1-5, the V gene TRBV19; possible D gene TRBD1, 6 bases. In germline, CDR1 is LNHDA, CDR2 SQIVND (reference sequence). There are 18 residues in the CDR3. V shed 2 bases and J shed 0 bases, with 17 bases lying between them. In nucleotides, the CDR3 is TGTGCCAGTAGTATAACGGGAACAGGGTTCGGTAGCAATCAGCCCCAGCATTTT. Translated: CASSITGTGFGSNQPQHF.

This clone is termed medium-sized (0.01 to 0.1%). This chain connects TRBV12-3 or TRBV12-4 to TRBJ2-3, with D unclear. The CDR3 runs 14 residues. Deletions cut 1 base from V and 0 bases from J, with 5 bases between. The CDR3 DNA sequence: TGTGCCAGCAGTTTAGGCCCCAGCACAGATACGCAGTATTTT. Translation gives CASSLGPSTDTQYF.

This clone has more than one count but fewer than ten. At one of its ends the junction is not consistent with the germline gene, which may arise from a read error. Other nucleotide sequences in the sample specify the same CDR3. The CDR3 bases are TGCGCCAGCAGCTCCCAAGCGGGAGGGCCCCTCCCGGATACTCAGTATTTT. As protein: CASSSQAGGPLPDTQYF. V and J are TRBV7-9 and TRBJ2-3; 10 positions match TRBD2. This CDR3 comprises 17 residues. CDR1 is SEHNR and CDR2 is FQNEAQ in the germline V gene (reference sequence).

The sample holds many counts of this clone. The rearrangement uses TRBV30 and TRBJ2-5; 11 nucleotides align to TRBD2. This CDR3 contains 14 residues. V was pared by 3 bases and J by 4 bases, with 4 bases of the junction left unmatched. CDR1 GTSNPN and CDR2 SVGIG come from the germline V gene (reference sequence). The CDR3 DNA reads TGTGCCTGGAGAGGGCTAGCGGGAGGAGAGACCCAGTACTTC. Its translation: CAWRGLAGGETQYF.

With respect to this clone: An end of the junction differs from the germline gene, which may be a read error. The rearrangement links TRBV27 to TRBJ2-2; TRBD2 matches at 9 bases. There are 19 residues in the CDR3. Per the germline V gene, CDR1 is MNHEY and CDR2 is SMNVEV (reference sequence). CDR3 in amino acids: CASSSYWTSVSSNTGQLSF. For the CDR3, the DNA is TGTGCCAGCAGTTCTTATTGGACTAGCGTCAGTTCGAACACCGGGCAGCTGTCTTTT.

The chain carries TRBV27 and TRBJ2-7; 9 positions agree with TRBD2. Germline CDR1 and CDR2: MNHEY and SMNVEV (reference sequence). V was clipped by 6 bases and J by 2 bases; unmatched bases: 8. This CDR3 has 15 amino acids. CDR3 protein: CASSILAGSTYEQYF. The CDR3 DNA follows: TGTGCCAGCAGCATCCTAGCGGGGTCAACCTACGAGCAGTACTTC.

The sample holds many counts of this clone. The chain has TRBV19 and TRBJ2-1; D gene unclear. Germline V CDR1 and CDR2: LNHDA, SQIVND (reference sequence). V was pared by 3 bases and J by 2 bases, with 11 bases between. This CDR3 spans 15 amino acids. CDR3 residues: CASSISARAYNEQFF. CDR3 bases: TGTGCCAGTAGTATTAGTGCCAGAGCCTACAATGAGCAGTTCTTC.

This clone was detected only a few times. The chain combines TRBV3-1 with TRBJ1-5, with D uncertain. The germline CDR1 and CDR2 sequences are LGHDT and YNNKEL (reference sequence). Deletions cut 6 bases from V and 4 bases from J, with 13 bases between. The CDR3 consists of 14 residues. The DNA for the CDR3 is TGTGCCAGCAGAAAAAGCGGAGAGAATCAGCCCCAGCATTTT. This codes for CASRKSGENQPQHF.

This clone was observed a handful of times. This chain connects TRBV5-8 to TRBJ2-7, with no clear D. This CDR3 is built from 11 residues. CDR1 is SGHTS, CDR2 YDEGEE, per germline. The V gene lost 5 bases and the J gene lost 3 bases, with 6 bases spanning the gap. The chain's CDR3 is CASRTIYEQYF. CDR3 DNA sequence: TGTGCCAGCAGAACGATCTACGAGCAGTACTTC.